This TCR beta chain is drawn from a study of beta chain features in type 1 diabetes. The study's findings and limits: The naive, central memory and Treg TCRB repertoires showed an apparent similarity that was greater among patients than among healthy donors. There was a moderate but significant shortening of TCRB CDR3s in all four CD4+ subsets of Type 1 diabetes patients.

This clone was seen a few times. Antigen: not known. The sequenced template was cDNA made from the entire isolated RNA. The assay was immunoSEQ multiplex PCR, and TCRdb's table has in-frame clones only and misses some. The sample contains about 170,000 clones, approximately 8.1% of which appear only once. CD4+ naive, central memory, regulatory and stem cell-like memory cells were sorted via CD45RO/CCR7/CD25/CD127/CD95/CD27. The authors obtained over 95% purity in all sorted populations. The germline V gene encodes CDR1 LNHDA and CDR2 SQIVND (reference sequence). The CDR3 sequence is 14 residues long. The sequenced material came from central memory CD4+ T cells from blood. The clonotype comes from a man in his late teens or twenties with type 1 diabetes. The rearrangement uses TRBV19 and TRBJ2-5, with D hard to call. The J call is uncertain, as TRBJ2-7 better fits the DNA end. This CDR3 reads CASSIDRLNNEQYF. CDR3 coding DNA: TGTGCCAGTAGTATAGACAGGTTAAACAACGAGCAGTACTTC.